These T cell receptor beta chains were read from a single sample in a study of blood T cell repertoires in COVID-19. The data were produced by immunoSEQ multiplex PCR, yet TCRdb's version contains in-frame clones alone and is incomplete. The sample gives around 150,000 clones, around 80% of which show up once; about 8.3% is in the top ten. Material: peripheral blood. The receptors were sampled from a man between 60 and 75 years old with acute or convalescent COVID-19. Both conserved end residues are part of each CDR3. A D gene is named only where the DNA matches it firmly. A clone size is listed for some rows: how often the clone was seen (once, few, many), or a class if it is expanded.

clone_size	v_call	d_call	j_call	cdr3_aa	cdr3_nt
.	TRBV24-1	.	TRBJ1-1	CATSDSSNTEAFF	TGTGCCACCAGTGATTCCTCTAACACTGAAGCTTTCTTT
once	TRBV5-1	TRBD1	TRBJ2-7	CASSNGQGLGSYEQYF	TGCGCCAGCAGCAACGGACAGGGGCTTGGGTCCTACGAGCAGTACTTC
once	TRBV7-9	.	TRBJ2-7	CASSLKSEGSYEQYF	TGTGCCAGCAGCTTAAAGAGTGAGGGTTCCTACGAGCAGTACTTC
.	TRBV6-5	.	TRBJ1-3	CASRMGGAGNTIYF	TGTGCCAGCAGAATGGGGGGGGCTGGAAACACCATATATTTT
.	TRBV7-2	.	TRBJ2-1	CASSRFISGSDEQFF	TGTGCCAGCAGCAGGTTTATCTCAGGGTCGGATGAGCAGTTCTTC
.	TRBV6-2/TRBV6-3	TRBD1	TRBJ1-5	CASSYSWARTGANQPQHF	TGTGCCAGCAGTTACTCGTGGGCCCGGACAGGGGCCAATCAGCCCCAGCATTTT
.	TRBV7-9	.	TRBJ2-7	CASSPRVERDYEQYF	TGTGCCAGCAGCCCTCGCGTCGAGCGAGACTACGAGCAGTACTTC
.	TRBV25-1	.	TRBJ1-3	CASSGGQPIYF	TGTGCCAGCAGTGGGGGCCAACCCATATATTTT
.	TRBV30	.	TRBJ2-7	CAWTSVAAHEQYF	TGTGCCTGGACGTCGGTAGCTGCCCACGAGCAGTACTTC
once	TRBV5-6	.	TRBJ2-5	CASSSGNIQETQYF	TGTGCCAGCAGCTCAGGGAACATACAAGAGACCCAGTACTTC
.	TRBV24-1	.	TRBJ2-5	CATSEGVPETQYF	TGTGCCACCAGTGAAGGGGTGCCAGAGACCCAGTACTTC
.	TRBV6-2/TRBV6-3	.	TRBJ2-3	CASSLDRLVADTQYF	TGTGCCAGCAGCCTTGACCGACTAGTCGCAGATACGCAGTATTTT
.	TRBV4-3	TRBD2	TRBJ2-5	CASSQVWGGSETQYF	TGCGCCAGCAGCCAAGTCTGGGGAGGGTCAGAGACCCAGTACTTC
.	TRBV30	.	TRBJ2-3	CAWSLGGSTDTQYF	TGTGCCTGGAGCCTCGGGGGTAGCACAGATACGCAGTATTTT
.	TRBV30	TRBD1	TRBJ1-2	CAWSVWGQGDGYTF	TGTGCCTGGAGTGTCTGGGGACAGGGGGATGGCTACACCTTC
.	TRBV11-2	TRBD1	TRBJ1-1	CASSSSRGVMNTEAFF	TGTGCCAGCAGCTCGAGCAGGGGGGTTATGAACACTGAAGCTTTCTTT
.	TRBV3-1/TRBV3-2	.	TRBJ1-1	CASSRRPGNLNTEAFF	TGTGCCAGCAGCCGCCGGCCGGGAAACTTGAACACTGAAGCTTTCTTT
few	TRBV7-3	TRBD1	TRBJ1-1	CASSSTTGTGGVAFF	TGTGCCAGCAGCTCTACCACCGGGACAGGGGGCGTAGCTTTCTTT
.	TRBV6-1	TRBD2	TRBJ2-1	CASSEGLAGGNEQFF	TGTGCCAGCAGTGAAGGTCTAGCGGGGGGGAATGAGCAGTTCTTC
.	TRBV24-1	.	TRBJ1-2	CATSDRRVFYGYTF	TGTGCCACCAGTGACCGCCGAGTCTTTTATGGCTACACCTTC
.	TRBV7-2	TRBD2	TRBJ2-3	CASSPRLAGGSTDTQYF	TGTGCCAGCAGCCCAAGACTAGCGGGGGGTAGCACAGATACGCAGTATTTT
.	TRBV7-9	TRBD1	TRBJ1-4	CASSFGQGGLNEKLFF	TGTGCCAGCAGCTTCGGTCAGGGGGGCCTCAATGAAAAACTGTTTTTT
.	TRBV23-1	.	TRBJ1-4	CASSQTEETNEKLFF	TGCGCCAGCAGTCAAACTGAGGAGACTAATGAAAAACTGTTTTTT
once	TRBV5-6	.	TRBJ1-2	CASSLSQINYGYTF	TGTGCCAGCAGCTTGTCCCAGATTAACTATGGCTACACCTTC
.	TRBV7-2	TRBD1	TRBJ2-7	CASSAPGQGFHEQYF	TGTGCCAGCAGCGCCCCGGGACAGGGATTTCACGAGCAGTACTTC
few	TRBV5-5	TRBD1	TRBJ2-7	CASSLEDRGLDEQYF	TGTGCCAGCAGCTTGGAAGACAGGGGGTTAGACGAGCAGTACTTC
.	TRBV24-1	.	TRBJ1-4	CATTSWTNNNEKLFF	TGTGCCACCACCTCATGGACAAACAATAATGAAAAACTGTTTTTT
.	TRBV6-2/TRBV6-3	.	TRBJ2-7	CASSGVRVLAYEQYF	TGTGCCAGCAGCGGCGTCAGGGTGTTGGCCTACGAGCAGTACTTC
.	TRBV29-1	.	TRBJ1-2	CSVQNREHGYTF	TGCAGCGTGCAAAACAGGGAACATGGCTACACCTTC
.	TRBV30	.	TRBJ1-3	CACPRGSGNTIYF	TGTGCCTGTCCCCGAGGCTCTGGAAACACCATATATTTT
.	TRBV14	.	TRBJ2-1	CASRKGAPSSYNEQFF	TGTGCCAGCAGAAAAGGGGCCCCGAGCTCCTACAATGAGCAGTTCTTC
.	TRBV5-6	.	TRBJ2-7	CASSRGSGLYEQYF	TGTGCCAGCAGCCGGGGATCGGGACTCTACGAGCAGTACTTC
.	TRBV29-1	TRBD1	TRBJ2-1	CSAERGLSEQFF	TGCAGCGCCGAGAGGGGGCTTAGTGAGCAGTTCTTC
.	TRBV9	.	TRBJ1-2	CASSVDSAYGYTF	TGTGCCAGCAGTGTGGACAGCGCCTATGGCTACACCTTC
.	TRBV7-8	.	TRBJ2-7	CASSSTQGTLGEQYF	TGTGCCAGCAGCTCCACTCAGGGGACGTTGGGAGAGCAGTACTTC
.	TRBV6-5	TRBD1	TRBJ1-1	CASRTTGGTEAFF	TGTGCCAGCAGGACAACAGGGGGCACTGAAGCTTTCTTT
.	TRBV29-1	TRBD2	TRBJ2-1	CSVSGGDVNEQFF	TGCAGCGTTAGCGGGGGGGATGTCAATGAGCAGTTCTTC
.	TRBV6-5	TRBD2	TRBJ2-7	CASSFFGGSYEQYF	TGTGCCAGCAGTTTCTTCGGGGGGTCCTACGAGCAGTACTTC
few	TRBV2	.	TRBJ1-5	CASSDGDSNQPQHF	TGTGCCAGCAGCGACGGGGATAGCAATCAGCCCCAGCATTTT
.	TRBV29-1	.	TRBJ2-7	CSVVLGGARYEQYF	TGCAGCGTCGTCCTTGGGGGGGCGCGATACGAGCAGTACTTC
few	TRBV10-3	TRBD1	TRBJ1-1	CAISENRGRGTEAFF	TGTGCCATCAGTGAGAACAGGGGGCGAGGCACTGAAGCTTTCTTT
once	TRBV30	.	TRBJ1-5	CAWSFDSGNQPQHF	TGTGCCTGGAGTTTCGACAGTGGCAATCAGCCCCAGCATTTT
.	TRBV5-1	TRBD1	TRBJ1-1	CASSYTGTEESTEAFF	TGCGCCAGCAGCTACACCGGGACAGAGGAGAGCACTGAAGCTTTCTTT
once	TRBV30	TRBD2	TRBJ2-1	CACTRSSGGGYNEQFF	TGTGCCTGTACCCGATCTAGCGGGGGGGGCTACAATGAGCAGTTCTTC
.	TRBV6-5	.	TRBJ1-5	CASRPGQYSNQPQHF	TGTGCCAGCAGACCTGGACAGTATAGCAATCAGCCCCAGCATTTT
once	TRBV29-1	.	TRBJ1-1	CSVAGLAGTEAFF	TGCAGCGTTGCCGGCCTCGCGGGCACTGAAGCTTTCTTT
few	TRBV19	.	TRBJ2-7	CASGTGIEQYF	TGTGCCAGTGGAACAGGGATCGAGCAGTACTTC
.	TRBV27	.	TRBJ2-7	CASSFGSQGYEQYF	TGTGCCAGCAGTTTCGGGAGCCAGGGCTACGAGCAGTACTTC
once	TRBV18	TRBD1	TRBJ1-2	CASSQGQGADYGYTF	TGTGCCAGCTCACAGGGACAGGGGGCTGACTATGGCTACACCTTC
.	TRBV27	.	TRBJ1-3	CASSLNAGSGNTIYF	TGTGCCAGCAGTTTAAACGCCGGCTCTGGAAACACCATATATTTT
.	TRBV9	TRBD2	TRBJ2-2	CASSVTSGPGELFF	TGTGCCAGCAGCGTTACTAGCGGCCCCGGGGAGCTGTTTTTT
.	TRBV29-1	TRBD1	TRBJ1-2	CSVGQGNYGYTF	TGCAGCGTAGGACAGGGTAACTATGGCTACACCTTC
.	TRBV5-4	TRBD1	TRBJ1-2	CASSFTGGGSGYTF	TGTGCCAGCAGCTTCACAGGGGGCGGGAGTGGCTACACCTTC
.	TRBV7-2	.	TRBJ1-2	CASSFDLGGGYTF	TGTGCCAGCAGCTTTGATTTGGGGGGAGGCTACACCTTC
.	TRBV5-1	.	TRBJ2-1	CASSLDSSFYNEQFF	TGCGCCAGCAGCTTGGACAGTTCCTTCTACAATGAGCAGTTCTTC
.	TRBV28	TRBD1	TRBJ2-7	CASRGQGAYEQYF	TGTGCCAGCAGAGGACAGGGGGCCTACGAGCAGTACTTC
few	TRBV2	.	TRBJ1-1	CASSSGKYTEAFF	TGTGCCAGCAGTTCAGGGAAGTACACTGAAGCTTTCTTT
.	TRBV10-3	TRBD1	TRBJ1-4	CAISDGTGDEKLFF	TGTGCCATCAGTGACGGGACAGGGGATGAAAAACTGTTTTTT
.	TRBV19	.	TRBJ1-1	CASKSGQQNTEAFF	TGTGCCAGTAAATCCGGACAGCAGAACACTGAAGCTTTCTTT